The TCR beta chain described here comes from a study of T cells after somatic rescue of genetic block (TCRdb year 2020). For the study in its entirety: The study assessed how robust, over the long term, a T-cell system was when the system had developed through somatic rescue of a genetic block in T-cell development.

Libraries were constructed by the immunoSEQ multiplex PCR assay. As stored in TCRdb, this immuneACCESS dataset retains in-frame rearrangements with V and J assigned. A fraction of the clones does not appear; measured against another copy, unresolved V genes explain less than half of the discrepancy, and the remainder lacks a known reason. This sample comprises about 52,000 clones, 95% to 96% of them detected only once. Jointly, the top ten make up about 0.076% of the sample. Points on this clone: Its binding antigen is unknown. Within one base of it there is no much larger clone, and no base qualities were kept.

Via the germline V gene, CDR1 is SGHRS and CDR2 YFSETQ. V loses 4 bases, J loses 2 bases, and the germline ends lie 13 bases apart. The CDR3 starts with the cysteine, ends with the phenylalanine, and has 14 residues. The kept DNA is CDR3 alone, 42 bases in frame from the first base. Specimen: peripheral blood mononuclear cells (PBMCs). The V gene is TRBV5-1 and the J gene is TRBJ2-7, with TRBD2 tentatively as D gene (6 bases match). The sequence came from a child under two years old. The DNA sequence follows: TGCGCCAGCAGCCCGCGGGACGAGACCTACGAGCAGTACTTC. This gives the protein CASSPRDETYEQYF.